The 18 T cell receptor beta chains reported below all come from one sample, sequenced in a study of cytomegalovirus exposure and HLA in healthy donors. The repertoire was sequenced with immunoSEQ multiplex PCR; TCRdb's copy has only in-frame clones and lacks some. The sample records tens of thousands of clones, around 90% being singletons. Input material: PBMCs. All receptors come from a young woman in good health and CMV-seronegative.

This clone was seen a few times. This chain links TRBV10-3 with TRBJ2-3, with a weak D call TRBD1 (5 bases). Deletions cut 2 bases from V and 2 bases from J, with 11 bases between. The CDR3 extends over 15 amino acids. Germline V gives CDR1 ENHRY, CDR2 SYGVKD. The CDR3 reads CAISEQDTNTDTQYF. CDR3 nucleotide sequence: TGTGCCATCAGTGAGCAGGACACGAACACAGATACGCAGTATTTT.

In its sample, this clone was seen once. This chain connects TRBV28 to TRBJ2-7; maybe TRBD1 (6 bases). The CDR3 sequence is 15 residues long. CDR1 and CDR2 (germline): MDHEN, SYDVKM. Between the trimmed V and J ends, which lost 6 bases and 5 bases, there was a span of 20 bases. CDR3 in DNA: TGTGCCAGCAGCTATCCCGCTTCAGGGGAAGACGAGCAGTACTTC. It translates to CASSYPASGEDEQYF.

V is TRBV30 and J is TRBJ2-7; no clear D. The ends were cut back, 1 base at V and 3 bases at J, with 7 bases in the middle. The germline V gene encodes CDR1 GTSNPN and CDR2 SVGIG (reference sequence). This CDR3 spans 12 amino acids. The CDR3 protein is CAWSDSYYEQYF. CDR3 DNA sequence: TGTGCCTGGAGTGACAGTTACTACGAGCAGTACTTC.

This rearrangement joins TRBV6-1 to TRBJ1-2; 9 nucleotides align to TRBD1. V lost 9 bases and J lost 8; bases outside the gene matches: 13. Germline V CDR1 and CDR2: MNHNS, SASEGT. The CDR3 covers 14 residues. The CDR3 reads CASIWTGATGGYTF. The CDR3 DNA follows: TGTGCCAGTATATGGACAGGGGCCACTGGGGGCTACACCTTC.

The V gene is TRBV5-1, the J gene TRBJ1-4, with a weak D call TRBD1 (5 bases). This CDR3 spans 16 amino acids. V was trimmed by 1 base and J by 2 bases, leaving 12 bases between them. Germline lookup yields CDR1 SGHRS and CDR2 YFSETQ. The CDR3 nucleotides read TGCGCCAGCAGCTTGTTCGGGGGGGATACTAATGAAAAACTGTTTTTT. Its translation: CASSLFGGDTNEKLFF.

This chain links TRBV19 with TRBJ2-3; possibly TRBD1 for D (6 bases). CDR1 LNHDA and CDR2 SQIVND come from the germline V gene (reference sequence). The V end lost 4 bases, the J end lost 2 bases, and 7 bases lay between the germline ends. The CDR3 sequence is 13 residues long. The CDR3 DNA is TGTGCCAGTAGTACAGGGGACACAGATACGCAGTATTTT. It codes for CASSTGDTDTQYF.

The chain couples TRBV14 to TRBJ2-3; TRBD2 matches 10 bases. V trimming: 4 bases; J trimming: 1 base; junction bases outside the gene matches: 5. In germline, CDR1 is SGHDN, CDR2 FVKESK. The CDR3 is 16 residues long. As DNA, the CDR3 is TGTGCCAGCAGCCGAGGAGCGGGGGGGGGCACAGATACGCAGTATTTT. The encoded protein is CASSRGAGGGTDTQYF. Full variable domain (rest looked up from reference TRBV14 and TRBJ2-3): EAGVTQFPSHSVIEKGQTVTLRCDPISGHDNLYWYRRVMGKEIKFLLHFVKESKQDESGMPNNRFLAERTGGTYSTLKVQPAELEDSGVYFCASSRGAGGGTDTQYFGPGTRLTVL.

The V and J genes are TRBV19 and TRBJ1-6; TRBD1 agrees at 9 bases. Per germline, CDR1 LNHDA and CDR2 SQIVND (reference sequence). This CDR3 is 14 amino acids long. V trimming: 5 bases; J trimming: 9 bases; junction bases outside the gene matches: 5. The CDR3 nucleotides are TGTGCCAGTAGTGCCGGACAGGGGACTTCACCCCTCCACTTT. Translated: CASSAGQGTSPLHF.

This clone was detected once. At one boundary the junction diverges from the germline segment, which might be a read error. The chain recombines TRBV2 with TRBJ1-6; tentatively, D is TRBD1 (6 bases). The length of the CDR3 is 14 residues. The germline V gene has CDR1 SNHLY and CDR2 FYNNEI. The CDR3 coding sequence is TGTGCCAGCAGCGAAGGAGGGGGTAGGGATTTTCTCCACTTT. It translates to CASSEGGGRDFLHF.

This clone was recorded once. The chain uses TRBV6-5 and TRBJ2-7; the D gene is possibly TRBD2 (7 bases). Trimming pared 4 bases from V and 0 bases from J, leaving 13 bases between. This CDR3 is 15 amino acids long. Germline-derived CDR1 and CDR2 are MNHEY and SVGAGI. The CDR3 loop is CASSLRGTSSYEQYF. CDR3 in DNA: TGTGCCAGCAGTTTGCGGGGGACAAGCTCCTACGAGCAGTACTTC.

The chain combines TRBV28 with TRBJ2-7, with 11 nucleotides matching TRBD2. This CDR3 has 14 amino acids. Germline CDR1 is MDHEN and CDR2 is SYDVKM. The ends lost 6 bases at V and 6 bases at J; junction bases unmatched: 7. The CDR3 bases are TGTGCCAGCAGCGTAGCGGGAGGGCCCATCGAGCAGTACTTC. This sequence encodes CASSVAGGPIEQYF.

The sample holds one count of this clone. This CDR3 is CASSSLAGATLYEQYF. The CDR3 nucleotides are TGTGCCAGCAGCTCACTAGCGGGGGCTACTCTCTACGAGCAGTACTTC. V gene TRBV13 combines with J gene TRBJ2-7; 11 bases map to TRBD2. V was pared by 4 bases and J by 3 bases, with 8 bases of the junction left unmatched. The CDR3 contains 16 residues. From germline, CDR1 is PRHDT and CDR2 FYEKMQ (reference sequence).

The J gene is TRBJ2-7, the V gene TRBV25-1; the match to TRBD2 covers 7 bases. V lost 3 bases, J lost 5 bases, and 10 bases stayed unmatched. The CDR3 contains 15 residues. Germline CDR1 and CDR2: MGHDK and SYGVNS. CDR3 residues: CASSDHPAREDEQYF. Here the CDR3 DNA reads TGTGCCAGCAGTGATCATCCCGCACGGGAGGACGAGCAGTACTTC.

The chain uses TRBV4-1 and TRBJ1-4, with D possibly being TRBD1 (5 bases). The ends were cut back, 2 bases at V and 4 bases at J, with 11 bases in the middle. Germline V gives CDR1 MGHRA, CDR2 YSYEKL. CDR3 size: 15 residues. DNA of the CDR3: TGCGCCAGCAGCCAAACGGGGCGGGGTAATGAAAAACTGTTTTTT. This translates into CASSQTGRGNEKLFF.

This chain links TRBV5-1 with TRBJ2-3; D is uncertain. The CDR3 totals 14 residues. Deletions cut 4 bases from V and 2 bases from J, with 11 bases between. Germline CDR1 reads SGHRS; CDR2 reads YFSETQ. The CDR3 sequence is CASSPGAATDTQYF. The CDR3 coding sequence is TGCGCCAGCAGCCCCGGAGCCGCCACAGATACGCAGTATTTT.

This chain links TRBV18 with TRBJ2-7; D is perhaps TRBD1 (5 bases). The CDR3 length is 15 residues. Looked up from germline, CDR1 is KGHSH and CDR2 is LQKENI. V was clipped by 4 bases and J by 2 bases, with 15 bases between them. CDR3: CASSLRQTQPYEQYF. CDR3 DNA sequence: TGTGCCAGCTCACTTAGACAGACCCAACCCTACGAGCAGTACTTC.

This chain connects TRBV7-8 to TRBJ2-1; 9 bases are a match to TRBD1. The junction had 8 bases not matched to a gene; V was cut back by 5 bases and J by 9 bases. The CDR3 is made up of 14 amino acids. Germline CDR1 is SGHVS and CDR2 is FQNEAQ. CDR3 sequence reads: CASSTHRGPSEQFF. The CDR3 bases are TGTGCCAGCAGCACACACAGGGGGCCGAGTGAGCAGTTCTTC.

The chain uses TRBV10-3 and TRBJ2-3; TRBD2 matches 13 bases. This CDR3 contains 15 residues. The germline gives CDR1 ENHRY, CDR2 SYGVKD. With V trimmed by 3 bases and J by 6 bases, 3 bases remained unmatched. The CDR3: CAISEGLAGVDTQYF. In DNA, the CDR3 is TGTGCCATCAGTGAAGGACTAGCGGGGGTGGATACGCAGTATTTT.